This entry lists 27 T cell receptor beta chains sequenced from one sample in a study of cytomegalovirus exposure and HLA in healthy donors. Clones were sequenced by immunoSEQ multiplex PCR, and TCRdb holds only the in-frame ones, with some missing. Among 85,000 to 130,000 clones listed, roughly nine tenths were seen once. The sequenced sample was PBMCs. The source is a woman aged 18-30 years in good health and CMV-seropositive.

This clone was detected only once. The genes are TRBV28 and TRBJ1-5, with TRBD1 matching over 9 bases. Per the germline V gene, CDR1 is MDHEN and CDR2 is SYDVKM. The V and J ends lost 2 bases and 7 bases, in that order; junction bases with no gene match: 9. CDR3 length: 16 residues. The CDR3, as DNA: TGTGCCAGCAGTTTAACCCGGGGGACAGGGAGCCAGCCCCAGCATTTT. It yields the protein CASSLTRGTGSQPQHF.

The chain joins TRBV6-5 to TRBJ1-1; TRBD1 aligns across 7 bases. This CDR3 contains 15 residues. Looked up from germline, CDR1 is MNHEY and CDR2 is SVGAGI. V shed 0 bases and J 0 bases; nucleotides not matched to a gene: 1. This CDR3 reads CASSYSTGMNTEAFF. CDR3 nucleotide sequence: TGTGCCAGCAGTTACTCGACAGGGATGAACACTGAAGCTTTCTTT.

The genes are TRBV7-6 and TRBJ1-1, with 7 bases fitting TRBD1. Trimming took 5 bases from V and 9 from J; bases not matched to a gene: 6. CDR1 is SGHVS and CDR2 is FNYEAQ in the germline V gene. The CDR3 length is 12 residues. CDR3 DNA sequence: TGTGCCAGCAGCCCACAAAGGGGGCAAGCTTTCTTT. It is translated as CASSPQRGQAFF.

The chain couples TRBV27 to TRBJ2-1; a possible D gene is TRBD2 (6 bases). The CDR3 sequence is 15 residues long. V was trimmed by 3 bases and J by 2 bases, leaving 11 bases between them. CDR1 is MNHEY and CDR2 is SMNVEV in the germline V gene (reference sequence). For the CDR3, the DNA is TGTGCCAGCAGTTTTTTAGCGGACCCCTACAATGAGCAGTTCTTC. It translates to CASSFLADPYNEQFF.

The chain employs TRBV27 and TRBJ2-7, with D hard to call. In germline, CDR1 is MNHEY, CDR2 SMNVEV (reference sequence). V gave up 0 bases and J gave up 6 bases, with 9 bases separating them. The length of the CDR3 is 13 residues. The CDR3 coding sequence is TGTGCCAGCAGTTTATCGTCAGGCCTCGAGCAGTACGTC. Its protein product is CASSLSSGLEQYV.

In DNA, the CDR3 is TGTGCCACCAGCAGAGTGGGGACAGGGGGCCCAAGGGACACTGAAGCTTTCTTT. Amino acids: CATSRVGTGGPRDTEAFF. The J gene is TRBJ1-1, the V gene TRBV15, with 12 bases fitting TRBD1. The CDR3 is 18 amino acids. Per the germline V gene, CDR1 is LNHNV and CDR2 is YYDKDF (reference sequence). After removal of 1 base from V and 3 bases from J, the junction contained 9 bases not matched to a gene.

The V call is TRBV18, the J call TRBJ2-2, with 7 bases matching TRBD2. V was pared by 0 bases and J by 4 bases, with 2 bases of the junction left unmatched. CDR3 length: 15 amino acids. The V gene's germline CDR1 is KGHSH and CDR2 LQKENI. The CDR3 spells CASSPPTSSTGELFF. For the CDR3, the DNA is TGTGCCAGCTCACCACCGACTAGCAGCACCGGGGAGCTGTTTTTT.

The CDR3 sequence: CASSQGTGLGVGETQYF. CDR3 bases: TGTGCCAGCAGCCAAGGAACGGGACTAGGGGTTGGTGAGACCCAGTACTTC. The rearrangement uses TRBV14 and TRBJ2-5; TRBD2 agrees at 8 bases. The junction had 12 bases not matched to a gene; V was cut back by 1 base and J by 5 bases. The CDR3 is 17 amino acids. Germline V lookup: CDR1 SGHDN, CDR2 FVKESK.

The chain recombines TRBV5-4 with TRBJ2-2, with D uncertain. The CDR3 has 17 amino acids. Germline CDR1 and CDR2: SGHNT and YYREEE (reference sequence). Trimming removed 4 bases at V and 6 bases at J, with 22 bases between. CDR3 in amino acids: CASSPVERFGQPGELFF. The CDR3 DNA is TGTGCCAGCAGCCCGGTAGAGCGTTTTGGTCAACCCGGGGAGCTGTTTTTT.

The rearrangement links TRBV4-1 to TRBJ2-7, with no clear D. V lost 1 base and J 2 bases, leaving 15 bases between the germline ends. This CDR3 has 16 residues. The germline V gene encodes CDR1 MGHRA and CDR2 YSYEKL. The CDR3 is CASSQVWRFLTYEQYF. CDR3 nucleotide sequence: TGCGCCAGCAGCCAAGTATGGAGATTCTTGACCTACGAGCAGTACTTC.

The CDR3 spells CASSGTSLLSDTQYF. For the CDR3, the DNA is TGTGCCAGCAGCGGGACTAGCCTCTTGTCAGATACGCAGTATTTT. The rearrangement uses TRBV9 and TRBJ2-3; 8 nucleotides match TRBD2. Germline-derived CDR1 and CDR2 are SGDLS and YYNGEE. Germline trimming cut 3 bases from V and 4 bases from J; bases unmatched to any gene: 7. The CDR3 sequence is 15 residues long.

This chain connects TRBV6-5 to TRBJ1-1; D remains ambiguous. This CDR3 comprises 14 residues. Trimming left V 2 bases short and J 5 bases short, with 12 bases between. The germline V gene has CDR1 MNHEY and CDR2 SVGAGI. CDR3 DNA sequence: TGTGCCAGCAGTTACAGGGCATCGGGGACTGAAGCTTTCTTT. It translates to CASSYRASGTEAFF.

The chain employs TRBV5-4 and TRBJ1-1; 12 nucleotides line up with TRBD1. CDR1 SGHNT and CDR2 YYREEE come from the germline V gene (reference sequence). The CDR3 is 17 residues long. V lost 0 bases to trimming and J lost 3 bases; unmatched junction nucleotides: 6. The CDR3 bases are TGTGCCAGCAGCTTGGGACCGGGACAGGGGGCAGACACTGAAGCTTTCTTT. Its protein product is CASSLGPGQGADTEAFF. Full variable domain (missing parts from reference TRBV5-4 and TRBJ1-1): ETGVTQSPTHLIKTRGQQVTLRCSSQSGHNTVSWYQQALGQGPQFIFQYYREEENGRGNFPPRFSGLQFPNYSSELNVNALELDDSALYLCASSLGPGQGADTEAFFGQGTRLTVV.

The rearrangement joins TRBV7-2 to TRBJ2-3, with 13 nucleotides matching TRBD2. The trim removed 4 bases at V and 4 bases at J, leaving 8 bases unmatched. Germline V gene lookup returns CDR1 SGHTA and CDR2 FQGNSA. The CDR3 has 17 amino acids. Here the CDR3 DNA reads TGTGCCAGCAGCTCGGACCGGACTAGCGGGGGAGCAGATACGCAGTATTTT. This codes for CASSSDRTSGGADTQYF.

The CDR3: CASSVAQRVTGELFF. The CDR3 DNA reads as TGTGCCAGCAGCGTAGCTCAACGGGTCACCGGGGAGCTGTTTTTT. This chain joins TRBV9 and TRBJ2-2; D remains unclear. V lost 0 bases to trimming and J lost 4 bases, with 10 bases between them. The CDR3 loop spans 15 amino acids. Germline V gene lookup returns CDR1 SGDLS and CDR2 YYNGEE.

The genes are TRBV5-6 and TRBJ1-1; TRBD1 agrees at 8 bases. Looked up from germline, CDR1 is SGHDT and CDR2 is YYEEEE. The V gene end was trimmed by 4 bases and the J gene end by 4 bases; junction bases not matched to a gene: 9. The CDR3 consists of 15 residues. The CDR3 is CASSHRYRGTTEAFF. CDR3 coding DNA: TGTGCCAGCAGCCATCGGTACAGGGGGACCACTGAAGCTTTCTTT.

The CDR3 sequence: CASSEGGGHEKLFF. The CDR3 DNA reads as TGTGCCAGCAGTGAAGGAGGGGGCCATGAAAAACTGTTTTTT. The V gene is TRBV6-1, the J gene TRBJ1-4, with 7 bases matching TRBD1. The CDR3 sequence is 14 residues long. V lost 1 base to trimming and J lost 6 bases; unmatched junction nucleotides: 2. CDR1 and CDR2 from the germline V gene are MNHNS and SASEGT.

This clone was counted only a few times. V is TRBV5-1 and J is TRBJ2-7; TRBD2 aligns across 7 bases. The CDR3 is 13 amino acids. Trimming took 1 base from V and 6 from J; bases not matched to a gene: 4. Germline assignment: CDR1 SGHRS and CDR2 YFSETQ. The CDR3 reads CASSLSLAVEQYV. Here the CDR3 DNA reads TGCGCCAGCAGCTTGAGTCTAGCGGTCGAGCAGTACGTC.

This chain connects TRBV7-8 to TRBJ1-5, with a tentative D call TRBD1 (5 bases). Per the germline V gene, CDR1 is SGHVS and CDR2 is FQNEAQ. Trimming removed 0 bases from V and 8 bases from J, with 14 bases in between. The CDR3 sequence is 15 residues long. The CDR3 is CASSLALGGGEPQHF. Written as DNA, the CDR3 is TGTGCCAGCAGCTTAGCCCTTGGGGGAGGCGAGCCCCAGCATTTT.

This clone is a singleton in its sample. This rearrangement joins TRBV19 to TRBJ2-3; 8 bases match TRBD1. V shed 5 bases, J shed 2 bases, and the junction held 9 bases outside the gene matches. From germline, CDR1 is LNHDA and CDR2 SQIVND (reference sequence). The CDR3 runs 16 residues. The CDR3 sequence: CASSPTGGSLTDTQYF. The DNA for the CDR3 is TGTGCCAGTAGTCCAACAGGGGGAAGTCTCACAGATACGCAGTATTTT.

This clone was recorded once. V usage is TRBV11-2 and J usage is TRBJ2-7, with 9 positions matching TRBD1. CDR1 SGHAT and CDR2 FQNNGV come from the germline V gene. V gave up 5 bases and J gave up 9 bases; unmatched junction bases: 8. This CDR3 contains 13 residues. DNA of the CDR3: TGTGCCAGCAGCACCTGGACAGGGGAAGGGCAGTACTTC. The encoded protein is CASSTWTGEGQYF.

The rearrangement joins TRBV28 to TRBJ1-5, with TRBD1 as a possible D gene (6 bases). Trimming shortened V by 4 bases and J by 2 bases, and 12 bases separated the two germline ends. The CDR3 is made up of 15 amino acids. Germline CDR1 reads MDHEN; CDR2 reads SYDVKM. The CDR3 bases are TGTGCCAGCAGTTCCCCAGGGGATGGCAATCAGCCCCAGCATTTT. Encoded protein: CASSSPGDGNQPQHF. Drawing the rest from reference TRBV28 and TRBJ1-5, the complete variable domain is DVKVTQSSRYLVKRTGEKVFLECVQDMDHENMFWYRQDPGLGLRLIYFSYDVKMKEKGDIPEGYSVSREKKERFSLILESASTNQTSMYLCASSSPGDGNQPQHFGDGTRLSIL.

V gene TRBV7-6 combines with J gene TRBJ1-4; 7 bases agree with TRBD1. Losses at the gene ends were 5 bases for V and 3 bases for J; bases not matched to a gene: 6. Germline V gene lookup returns CDR1 SGHVS and CDR2 FNYEAQ. CDR3 length equals 15 residues. CDR3 sequence reads: CASSRKGQSNEKLFF. For the CDR3, the DNA is TGTGCCAGCAGCCGAAAGGGACAGTCTAATGAAAAACTGTTTTTT.

The CDR3 nucleotides are TGTGCCAGCAGCCAAAGGACTAGCGGCACCTACGAGCAGTACTTC. Protein product: CASSQRTSGTYEQYF. This sequence joins TRBV5-4 and TRBJ2-7; 10 nucleotides match TRBD2. There are 15 residues in the CDR3. Germline V CDR1 and CDR2: SGHNT, YYREEE (reference sequence). V was pared by 4 bases and J by 2 bases, with 6 bases of the junction left unmatched.

Only a few counts were recorded for this clone. The chain is built from TRBV18 and TRBJ1-2, with 7 bases aligning to TRBD1. V trimming: 4 bases; J trimming: 6 bases; junction bases outside the gene matches: 5. CDR3 length equals 13 residues. CDR1 KGHSH and CDR2 LQKENI come from the germline V gene. CDR3: CASSRDRENGYTF. Here the CDR3 DNA reads TGTGCCAGCTCACGAGACAGGGAGAATGGCTACACCTTC.

The genes are TRBV7-2 and TRBJ1-1; 7 positions agree with TRBD1. Germline assignment: CDR1 SGHTA and CDR2 FQGNSA. V gave up 3 bases and J gave up 7 bases; unmatched junction bases: 11. This CDR3 has 15 residues. CDR3: CASSFQRTGRIEAFF. For the CDR3, the DNA is TGTGCCAGCAGCTTTCAGCGGACAGGCCGGATTGAAGCTTTCTTT. Complete variable domain (other parts from reference TRBV7-2 and TRBJ1-1): GAGVSQSPSNKVTEKGKDVELRCDPISGHTALYWYRQSLGQGLEFLIYFQGNSAPDKSGLPSDRFSAERTGGSVSTLTIQRTQQEDSAVYLCASSFQRTGRIEAFFGQGTRLTVV.

The chain is built from TRBV27 and TRBJ1-4; D gene ambiguous. The germline gives CDR1 MNHEY, CDR2 SMNVEV (reference sequence). This CDR3 spans 16 amino acids. V lost 7 bases and J lost 4, with 19 bases in between. This CDR3 reads CASTRAIEGVNEKLFF. CDR3 DNA: TGTGCCAGCACCCGGGCCATTGAGGGCGTTAATGAAAAACTGTTTTTT.